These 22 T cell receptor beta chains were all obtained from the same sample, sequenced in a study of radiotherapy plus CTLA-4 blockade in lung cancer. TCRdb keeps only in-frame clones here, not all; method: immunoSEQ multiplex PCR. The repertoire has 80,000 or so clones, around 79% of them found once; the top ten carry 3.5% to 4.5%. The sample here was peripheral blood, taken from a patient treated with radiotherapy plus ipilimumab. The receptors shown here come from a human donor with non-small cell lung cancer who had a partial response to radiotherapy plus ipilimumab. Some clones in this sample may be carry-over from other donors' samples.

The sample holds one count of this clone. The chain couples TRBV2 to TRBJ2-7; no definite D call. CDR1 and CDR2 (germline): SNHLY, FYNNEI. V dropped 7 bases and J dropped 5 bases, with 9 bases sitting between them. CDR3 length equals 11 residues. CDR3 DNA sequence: TGTGCCAGCACAGGTAACGACGAGCAGTACTTC. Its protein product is CASTGNDEQYF. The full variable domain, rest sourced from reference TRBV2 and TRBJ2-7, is EPEVTQTPSHQVTQMGQEVILRCVPISNHLYFYWYRQILGQKVEFLVSFYNNEISEKSEIFDDQFSVERPDGSNFTLKIRSTKLEDSAMYFCASTGNDEQYFGPGTRLTVT.

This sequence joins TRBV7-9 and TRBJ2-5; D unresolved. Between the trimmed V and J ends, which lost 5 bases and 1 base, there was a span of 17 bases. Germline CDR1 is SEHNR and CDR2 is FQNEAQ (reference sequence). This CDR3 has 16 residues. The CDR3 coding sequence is TGTGCCAGCAGCGCACGACAAGATGGTTTCCAAGAGACCCAGTACTTC. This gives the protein CASSARQDGFQETQYF.

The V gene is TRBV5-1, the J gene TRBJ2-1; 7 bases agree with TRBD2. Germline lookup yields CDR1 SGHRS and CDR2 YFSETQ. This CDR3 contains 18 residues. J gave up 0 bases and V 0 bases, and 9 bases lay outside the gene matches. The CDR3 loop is CASSLGMRRGSSYNEQFF. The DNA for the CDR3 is TGCGCCAGCAGCTTGGGGATGCGGCGGGGGAGCTCCTACAATGAGCAGTTCTTC.

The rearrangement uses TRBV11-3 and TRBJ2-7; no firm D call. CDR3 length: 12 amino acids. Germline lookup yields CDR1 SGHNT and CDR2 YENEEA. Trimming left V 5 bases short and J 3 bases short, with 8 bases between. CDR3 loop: CASSITGYEQYF. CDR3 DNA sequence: TGTGCCAGCAGCATTACCGGCTACGAGCAGTACTTC.

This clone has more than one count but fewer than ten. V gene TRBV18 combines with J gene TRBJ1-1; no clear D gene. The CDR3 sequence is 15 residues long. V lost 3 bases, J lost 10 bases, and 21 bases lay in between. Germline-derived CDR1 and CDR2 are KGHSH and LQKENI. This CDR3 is CASSPNAGSAGLAFF. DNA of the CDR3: TGTGCCAGCTCACCCAACGCTGGGTCCGCGGGTCTAGCTTTCTTT.

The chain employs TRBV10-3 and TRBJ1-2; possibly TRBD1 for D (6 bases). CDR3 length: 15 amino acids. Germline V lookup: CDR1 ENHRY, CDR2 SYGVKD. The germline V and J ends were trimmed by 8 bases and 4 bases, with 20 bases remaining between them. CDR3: CAIRSSGEGSYGYTF. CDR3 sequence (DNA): TGTGCCATCCGAAGCTCAGGGGAGGGGAGCTATGGCTACACCTTC.

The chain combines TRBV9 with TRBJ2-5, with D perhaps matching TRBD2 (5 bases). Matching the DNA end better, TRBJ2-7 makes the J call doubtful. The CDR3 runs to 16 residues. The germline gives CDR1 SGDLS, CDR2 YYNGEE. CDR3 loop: CASSVAGGLPTYEQYF. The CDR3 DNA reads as TGTGCCAGCAGCGTAGCCGGCGGACTTCCAACCTACGAGCAGTACTTC.

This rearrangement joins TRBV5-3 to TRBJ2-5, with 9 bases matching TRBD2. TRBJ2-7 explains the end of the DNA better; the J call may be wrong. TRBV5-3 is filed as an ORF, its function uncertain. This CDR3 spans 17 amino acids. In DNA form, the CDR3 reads TGTGCCAGAAGCTTAGCCCCGGGACTAGCCCATCCCTACGAGCAGTACTTC. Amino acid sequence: CARSLAPGLAHPYEQYF.

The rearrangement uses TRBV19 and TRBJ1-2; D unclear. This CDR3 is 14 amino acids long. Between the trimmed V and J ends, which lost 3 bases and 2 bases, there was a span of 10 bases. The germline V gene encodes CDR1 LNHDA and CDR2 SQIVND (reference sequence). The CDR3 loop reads CASSISGFNYGYTF. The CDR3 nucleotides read TGTGCCAGTAGTATCTCCGGGTTCAACTATGGCTACACCTTC.

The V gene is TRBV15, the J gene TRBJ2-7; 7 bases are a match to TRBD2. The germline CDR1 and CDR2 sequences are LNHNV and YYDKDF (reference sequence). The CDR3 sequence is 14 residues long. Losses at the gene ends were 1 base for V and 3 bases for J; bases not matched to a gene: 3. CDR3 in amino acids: CATSRGERGYEQYF. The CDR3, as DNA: TGTGCCACCAGCAGAGGTGAGCGGGGCTACGAGCAGTACTTC.

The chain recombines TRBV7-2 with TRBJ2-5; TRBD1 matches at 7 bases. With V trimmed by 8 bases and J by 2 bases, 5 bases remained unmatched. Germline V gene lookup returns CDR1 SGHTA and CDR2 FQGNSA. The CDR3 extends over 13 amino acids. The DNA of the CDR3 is TGTGCCAGCGGTAGGGGGCGGCAAGAGACCCAGTACTTC. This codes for CASGRGRQETQYF.

The CDR3 bases are TGTGCCAGCAGCCTAGGGGGGAGGCGCGACCCCCCCAATGAGCAGTTCTTC. This translates into CASSLGGRRDPPNEQFF. V gene TRBV7-9 combines with J gene TRBJ2-1; TRBD1 or TRBD2 may be the D gene (6 bases each). The CDR3 totals 17 residues. Germline-derived CDR1 and CDR2 are SEHNR and FQNEAQ (reference sequence). Trimming took 5 bases from V and 6 from J, leaving 23 bases between them.

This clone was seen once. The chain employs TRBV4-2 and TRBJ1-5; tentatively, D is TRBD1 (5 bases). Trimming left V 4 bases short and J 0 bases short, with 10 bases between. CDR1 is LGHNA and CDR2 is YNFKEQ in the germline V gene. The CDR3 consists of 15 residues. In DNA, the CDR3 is TGTGCCAGCAGCCCCGGGGGGAGTAGCAATCAGCCCCAGCATTTT. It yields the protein CASSPGGSSNQPQHF.

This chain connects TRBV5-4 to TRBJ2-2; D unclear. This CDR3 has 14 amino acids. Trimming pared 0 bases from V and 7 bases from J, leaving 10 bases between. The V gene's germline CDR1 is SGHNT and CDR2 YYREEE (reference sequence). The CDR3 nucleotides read TGTGCCAGCAGCTTGGTGGGCAGTGACGGGGAGCTGTTTTTT. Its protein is CASSLVGSDGELFF.

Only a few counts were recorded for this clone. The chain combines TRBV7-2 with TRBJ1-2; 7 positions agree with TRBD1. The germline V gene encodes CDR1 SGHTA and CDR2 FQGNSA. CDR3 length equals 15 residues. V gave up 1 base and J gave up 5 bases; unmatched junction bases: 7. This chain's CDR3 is CASSLGWDRKYGYTF. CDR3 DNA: TGTGCCAGCAGCTTAGGGTGGGACAGAAAGTATGGCTACACCTTC.

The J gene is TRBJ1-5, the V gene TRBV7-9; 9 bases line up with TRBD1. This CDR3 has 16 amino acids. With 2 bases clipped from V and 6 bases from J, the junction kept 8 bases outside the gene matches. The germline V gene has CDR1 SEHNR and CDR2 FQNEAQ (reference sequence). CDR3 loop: CASSLHRGRTIQPQHF. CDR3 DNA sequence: TGTGCCAGCAGCTTACACAGGGGGCGGACAATTCAGCCCCAGCATTTT.

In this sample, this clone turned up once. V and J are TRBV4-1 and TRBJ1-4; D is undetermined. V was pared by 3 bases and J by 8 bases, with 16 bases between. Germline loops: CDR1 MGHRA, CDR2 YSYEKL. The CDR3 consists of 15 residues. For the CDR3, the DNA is TGCGCCAGCAGCCAGATTGGCCACACCTCGGAAAAACTGTTTTTT. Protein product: CASSQIGHTSEKLFF.

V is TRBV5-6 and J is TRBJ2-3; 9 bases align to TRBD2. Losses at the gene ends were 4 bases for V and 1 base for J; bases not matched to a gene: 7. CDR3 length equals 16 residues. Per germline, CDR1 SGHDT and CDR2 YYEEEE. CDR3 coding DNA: TGTGCCAGCAGCCACACACTAGCGGGTGGCACAGATACGCAGTATTTT. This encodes CASSHTLAGGTDTQYF.

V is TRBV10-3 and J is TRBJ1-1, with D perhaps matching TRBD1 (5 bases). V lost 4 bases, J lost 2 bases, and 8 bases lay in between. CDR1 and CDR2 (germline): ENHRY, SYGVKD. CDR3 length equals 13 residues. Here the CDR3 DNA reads TGTGCCATCAGTGGACAGCTTAACACTGAAGCTTTCTTT. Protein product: CAISGQLNTEAFF.

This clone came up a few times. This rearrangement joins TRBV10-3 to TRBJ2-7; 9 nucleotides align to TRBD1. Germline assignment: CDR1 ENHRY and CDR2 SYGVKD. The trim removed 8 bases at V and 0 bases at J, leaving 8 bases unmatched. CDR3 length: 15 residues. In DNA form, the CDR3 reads TGTGCCATCGCTTCCACGACAGGGGGCTCCTACGAGCAGTACTTC. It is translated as CAIASTTGGSYEQYF.

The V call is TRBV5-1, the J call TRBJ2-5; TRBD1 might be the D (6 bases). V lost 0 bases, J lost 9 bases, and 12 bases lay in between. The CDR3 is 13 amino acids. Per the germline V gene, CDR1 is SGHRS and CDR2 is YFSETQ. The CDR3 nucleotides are TGCGCCAGCAGCTTGGAACAGGGCCGGGCCCAGTACTTC. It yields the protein CASSLEQGRAQYF.

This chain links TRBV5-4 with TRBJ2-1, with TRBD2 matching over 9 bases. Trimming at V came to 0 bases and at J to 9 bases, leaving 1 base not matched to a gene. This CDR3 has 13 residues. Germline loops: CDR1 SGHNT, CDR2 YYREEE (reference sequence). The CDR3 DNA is TGTGCCAGCAGCTTGGGTAGCGGGAGTGAGCAGTTCTTC. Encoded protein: CASSLGSGSEQFF.